Described below is a single TCR beta chain sequence and its context. The germline V gene has CDR1 MNHEY and CDR2 SMNVEV (reference sequence). With 3 bases removed from V and 4 bases from J, the gap between germline ends came to 7 bases. CDR3 length: 13 residues. The record originates from a study of blood T cell repertoires in COVID-19. Looking at the study overall: Material from acute and convalescent COVID-19 was sourced from the United States, Italy and Spain. In each case, the material was cDNA or gDNA derived from T cells, B-cell-depleted T cells, or PBMCs.

Libraries were prepared by immunoSEQ multiplex PCR; TCRdb keeps only in-frame clonotypes and omits some of them. In the table there are over 600,000 clones, about nine tenths of which are singletons. The V gene is TRBV27, the J gene TRBJ2-1, with D perhaps matching TRBD1 (6 bases). This TCR came from a woman between 18 and 29 years old with acute or convalescent COVID-19. The material sequenced was peripheral blood. For the CDR3, the DNA is TGTGCCAGCAGTTTGACAGGTTACAATGAGCAGTTCTTC. This codes for CASSLTGYNEQFF.